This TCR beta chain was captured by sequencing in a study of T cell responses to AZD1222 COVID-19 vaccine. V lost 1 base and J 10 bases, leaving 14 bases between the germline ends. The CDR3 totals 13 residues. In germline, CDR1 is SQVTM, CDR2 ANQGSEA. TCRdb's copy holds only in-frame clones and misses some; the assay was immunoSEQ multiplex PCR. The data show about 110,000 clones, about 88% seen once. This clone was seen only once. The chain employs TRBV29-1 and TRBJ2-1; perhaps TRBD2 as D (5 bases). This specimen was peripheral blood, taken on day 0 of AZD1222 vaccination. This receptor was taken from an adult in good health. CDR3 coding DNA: TGCAGCGTTGAAGGAATGAGGCTAGCAGAGCAGTTCTTC. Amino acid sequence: CSVEGMRLAEQFF.